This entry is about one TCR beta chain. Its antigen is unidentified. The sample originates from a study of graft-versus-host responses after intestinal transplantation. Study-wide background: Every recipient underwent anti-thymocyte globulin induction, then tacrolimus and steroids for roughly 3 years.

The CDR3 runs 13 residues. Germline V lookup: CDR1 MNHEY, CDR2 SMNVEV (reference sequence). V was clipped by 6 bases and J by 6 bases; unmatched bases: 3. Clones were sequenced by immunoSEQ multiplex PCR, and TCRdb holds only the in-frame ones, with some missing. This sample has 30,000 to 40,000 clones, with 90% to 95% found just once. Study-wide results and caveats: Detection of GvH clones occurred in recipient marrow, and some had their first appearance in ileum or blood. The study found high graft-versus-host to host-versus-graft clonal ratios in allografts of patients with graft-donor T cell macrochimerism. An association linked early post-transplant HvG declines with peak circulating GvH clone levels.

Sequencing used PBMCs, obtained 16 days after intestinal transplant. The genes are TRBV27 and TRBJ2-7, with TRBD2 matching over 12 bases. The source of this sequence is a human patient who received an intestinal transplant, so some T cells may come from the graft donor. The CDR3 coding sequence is TGTGCCAGCAGGGGACTAGCGGGCTTCGAGCAGTACTTC. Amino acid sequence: CASRGLAGFEQYF.